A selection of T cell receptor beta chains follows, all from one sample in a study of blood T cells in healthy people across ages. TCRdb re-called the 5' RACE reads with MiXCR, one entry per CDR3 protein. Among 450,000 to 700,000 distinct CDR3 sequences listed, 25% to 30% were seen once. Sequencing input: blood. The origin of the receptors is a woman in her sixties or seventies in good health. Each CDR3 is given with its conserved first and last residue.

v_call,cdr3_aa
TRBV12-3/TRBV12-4,CASSSWDTQYF
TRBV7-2,CASSGPGTGSYEQYF
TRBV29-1,CSARGGDRIVGDFLNTEAFF
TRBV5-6,CASSSYNEKLFF
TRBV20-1,CSASGQGSWGYTF
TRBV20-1,CSATSAGGNTEAFF
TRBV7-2,CASSPGTGFGGTQYF
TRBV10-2,CAIGEWGRSTSGANVLTF
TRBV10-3,CAIRVGGGYEQYF
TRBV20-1,CSARATGRDTQYF
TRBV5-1,CASSLFGGPEAFF
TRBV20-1,CSALSLEAKNIQYF
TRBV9,CASSVAGNSETQYF
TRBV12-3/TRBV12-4,CASSFSVGYEQYF
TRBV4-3,CASSQEVGGTLSYEQYF
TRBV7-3,CASREQVSGTQYF
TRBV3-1,CASANRDSNEKLFF
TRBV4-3,CASSQGPPDRAGDIQYF
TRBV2,CASRSMDYHTDTQYF
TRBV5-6,CASTIDGVPNTEAFF
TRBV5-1,CASSPTGSREGNYGYTF
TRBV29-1,CSASDSTDTQYF
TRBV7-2,CASRVTSYNEQFF
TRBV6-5,CASRKAGFQREEQYF
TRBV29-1,CSGWTGNEQFF
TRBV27,CASSLIRGTPGGYTF
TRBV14,CASSPDRGWGNTNEQFF
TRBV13,CASSLPGPGETQYF
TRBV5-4,CASSRGTSGSTDTQYF
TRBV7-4,CASSFRQGGTNEKLFF
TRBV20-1,CSATLQLRGTRETQYF
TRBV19,CASSILGGNYGYTF
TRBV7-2,CASSLQSRGLSETQYF
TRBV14,CASSPGQGFNYGYTF
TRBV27,CASSLQGAGQGKAFF
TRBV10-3,CAISGGREAGYEQYF
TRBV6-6,CASSYSWESTEAFF
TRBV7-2,CASSKTDQPQHF
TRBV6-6,CASSYSGPGQGSEAFF
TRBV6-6,CASSYPQGPNTEAFF
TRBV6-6,CASSRPRDRAITEAFF
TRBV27,CASSRSPLGEKLFF
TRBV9,CASSVGVVANEELFF
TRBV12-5,CASGSRTGHQETQYF
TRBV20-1,CSARGEFFTDTQYF
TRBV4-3,CASSRVPRQGRSPLHF
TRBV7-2,CASSITRDEQFF
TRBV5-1,CASKVVTSGAGAQETQYF
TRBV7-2,CASSGRQGKTGELFF